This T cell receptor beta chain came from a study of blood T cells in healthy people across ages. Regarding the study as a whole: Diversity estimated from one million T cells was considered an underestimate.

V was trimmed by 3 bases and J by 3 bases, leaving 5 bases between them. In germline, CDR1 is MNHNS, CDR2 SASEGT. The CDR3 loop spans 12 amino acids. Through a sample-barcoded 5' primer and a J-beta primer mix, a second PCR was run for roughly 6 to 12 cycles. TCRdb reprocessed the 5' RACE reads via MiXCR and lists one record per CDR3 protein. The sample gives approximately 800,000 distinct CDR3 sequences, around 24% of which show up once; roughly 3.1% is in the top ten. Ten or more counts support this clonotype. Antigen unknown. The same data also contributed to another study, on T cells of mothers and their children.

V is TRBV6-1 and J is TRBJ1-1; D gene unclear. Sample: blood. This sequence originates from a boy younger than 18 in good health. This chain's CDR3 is CASSEGYTEAFF. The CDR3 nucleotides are TGTGCCAGCAGTGAGGGGTACACTGAAGCTTTCTTT.